The clone carrying this TCR beta chain occurred many times. What it binds is not known. The record originates from a study of blood T cells in healthy people across ages. The study's findings and limits: Naive T cell percentage showed a strong correlation with TCR beta diversity.

Primers used in a second PCR of roughly 6 to 11 cycles were a sample-barcoded 5' primer and a J-beta primer mix. TCRdb called the 5' RACE reads again in MiXCR, with one record for every CDR3 protein. In the table there are about 640,000 distinct CDR3 sequences, under 65% of which are singletons. Peripheral blood was drawn, ten milliliters per donor. Per the germline V gene, CDR1 is SEHNR and CDR2 is FQNEAQ (reference sequence). The trim removed 5 bases at V and 5 bases at J, leaving 10 bases unmatched. This CDR3 comprises 15 residues. The sequence derives from a man aged 55 to 70 in good health. The V gene is TRBV7-9, the J gene TRBJ2-7; 9 nucleotides line up with TRBD1. Sequenced input: blood. DNA for the CDR3: TGTGCCAGCAGCCGTAGGGGACAGGGTGGCAACGAGCAGTACTTC. It yields the protein CASSRRGQGGNEQYF. The full variable domain, with the rest looked up from reference TRBV7-9 and TRBJ2-7, is DTGVSQNPRHKITKRGQNVTFRCDPISEHNRLYWYRQTLGQGPEFLTYFQNEAQLEKSRLLSDRFSAERPKGSFSTLEIQRTEQGDSAMYLCASSRRGQGGNEQYFGPGTRLTVT.